A single sample gave rise to the 24 T cell receptor beta chains below, sequenced in a study of blood T cells in healthy people across ages. Alongside a J-beta primer mix, a sample-barcoded 5' primer served in a second PCR lasting roughly 6 to 12 cycles. TCRdb re-analysed the 5' RACE reads in MiXCR, keeping a single row per CDR3 protein. This table holds hundreds of thousands of distinct CDR3 sequences, around half found once. Input material: blood. These TCRs come from a woman aged 55-75 years in good health.

The chain links TRBV6-5 to TRBJ2-7; possibly TRBD2 for D (6 bases). Trimming cost V 7 bases and J 3 bases, with 13 bases left between them. CDR3 length: 13 residues. Germline CDR1 is MNHEY and CDR2 is SVGAGI. CDR3 in DNA: TGTGCCAGCAAAAAGGGACTTTACTACGAGCAGTACTTC. This encodes CASKKGLYYEQYF.

This clonotype was recorded a few times. The chain is built from TRBV7-6 and TRBJ2-3, with 11 positions matching TRBD2. Germline CDR1 SGHVS, CDR2 FNYEAQ. The V gene end was trimmed by 5 bases and the J gene end by 3 bases; junction bases not matched to a gene: 7. The CDR3 totals 16 residues. The CDR3 nucleotides are TGTGCCAGCAGCACTACTAGCGGGAGTCCGACAGATACGCAGTATTTT. It codes for CASSTTSGSPTDTQYF. Complete variable domain (other parts from reference TRBV7-6 and TRBJ2-3): GAGVSQSPRYKVTKRGQDVALRCDPISGHVSLYWYRQALGQGPEFLTYFNYEAQQDKSGLPNDRFSAERPEGSISTLTIQRTEQRDSAMYRCASSTTSGSPTDTQYFGPGTRLTVL.

This clonotype appeared once. V gene TRBV6-4 combines with J gene TRBJ1-2, with 9 bases lining up with TRBD1. Looked up from germline, CDR1 is MRHNA and CDR2 is SNTAGT. Germline trimming cut 4 bases from V and 4 bases from J; bases unmatched to any gene: 7. The CDR3 consists of 15 residues. The CDR3 DNA reads as TGTGCCAGCAGTGTTCCGGGACAGGGCGGCTATGGCTACACCTTC. Its protein is CASSVPGQGGYGYTF.

The sample holds a few counts of this clonotype. V usage is TRBV7-9 and J usage is TRBJ1-5, with 10 bases lining up with TRBD1. The CDR3 contains 16 residues. Germline V gene data show CDR1 as SEHNR and CDR2 as FQNEAQ (reference sequence). Trimming took 4 bases from V and 2 from J; bases not matched to a gene: 5. CDR3 in amino acids: CASSSSGTGGNQPQHF. For the CDR3, the DNA is TGTGCCAGCAGCTCTTCCGGGACAGGGGGCAATCAGCCCCAGCATTTT.

This rearrangement joins TRBV20-1 to TRBJ2-4; D unresolved. Germline CDR1 DFQATT, CDR2 SNEGSKA (reference sequence). Between the trimmed V and J ends, which lost 6 bases and 13 bases, there was a span of 16 bases. This CDR3 comprises 11 residues. The CDR3 here is CSAVDYNEQYF. In DNA, the CDR3 is TGCAGTGCGGTAGATTACAATGAGCAGTACTTC.

The chain carries TRBV20-1 and TRBJ2-2, with D perhaps matching TRBD1 (6 bases). This CDR3 comprises 13 residues. Trimming stripped 5 bases from V and 1 base from J, with 8 bases between. Germline CDR1 reads DFQATT; CDR2 reads SNEGSKA (reference sequence). The DNA for the CDR3 is TGCAGTGCTCTACAGGGGAACACCGGGGAGCTGTTTTTT. This sequence encodes CSALQGNTGELFF.

The chain recombines TRBV12-3 or TRBV12-4 with TRBJ1-5; TRBD1 matches at 10 bases. The CDR3 has 16 amino acids. The junction had 9 bases not matched to a gene; V was cut back by 5 bases and J by 5 bases. The CDR3 loop reads CASSTGTGVGHQPQHF. CDR3 nucleotides: TGTGCCAGCAGTACCGGGACAGGGGTAGGCCATCAGCCCCAGCATTTT.

This chain links TRBV5-1 with TRBJ1-1; D perhaps matches TRBD1 (5 bases). V lost 4 bases to trimming and J lost 11 bases, with 21 bases between them. CDR3 size: 14 residues. Germline V gives CDR1 SGHRS, CDR2 YFSETQ. CDR3 nucleotide sequence: TGCGCCAGCAGCCTGGGGGGGTCTTTGTTGGCGGCTTTCTTT. This codes for CASSLGGSLLAAFF.

V and J are TRBV9 and TRBJ2-7, with 10 bases lining up with TRBD1. This CDR3 is 15 amino acids long. Germline lookup yields CDR1 SGDLS and CDR2 YYNGEE. J gave up 2 bases and V 0 bases, and 2 bases lay outside the gene matches. The CDR3: CASSVGGQGAYEQYF. CDR3 in DNA: TGTGCCAGCAGCGTAGGCGGACAGGGGGCCTACGAGCAGTACTTC.

This clonotype was counted a few times. The genes are TRBV20-1 and TRBJ2-7; 8 positions match TRBD1. CDR3 size: 15 residues. Germline trimming cut 2 bases from V and 2 bases from J; bases unmatched to any gene: 8. The germline gives CDR1 DFQATT, CDR2 SNEGSKA (reference sequence). CDR3 in amino acids: CSARNGQGKTYEQYF. The CDR3 DNA reads as TGCAGTGCTAGAAACGGACAGGGAAAAACCTACGAGCAGTACTTC.

This clonotype was counted between two and nine times. The rearrangement uses TRBV6-2 or TRBV6-3 and TRBJ2-7; no reliable D call. Germline V gene sequence: CDR1 MNHEY, CDR2 SVGEGT. The CDR3 spans 15 residues. The germline V and J ends were trimmed by 7 bases and 1 base, with 17 bases remaining between them. The CDR3 loop reads CASNAPTLGSYEQYF. CDR3 sequence (DNA): TGTGCCAGCAACGCCCCCACTCTTGGATCCTACGAGCAGTACTTC.

The genes are TRBV24-1 and TRBJ2-7, with a possible D match to TRBD2 (6 bases). The J call is uncertain, as TRBJ2-5 better fits the DNA end. CDR3 length: 14 residues. Germline V gene sequence: CDR1 KGHDR, CDR2 SFDVKD. In nucleotides, the CDR3 is TGTGCCACCGAACTGGACGGAGAGGAGGGGACCCAGTACTTC. Encoded protein: CATELDGEEGTQYF.

The genes are TRBV12-3 or TRBV12-4 and TRBJ2-1; 7 bases match TRBD1. The CDR3 is made up of 15 amino acids. V lost 7 bases and J lost 0; bases outside the gene matches: 6. In DNA form, the CDR3 reads TGTGCCAGCATCCGGGACAGCAACTCCTACAATGAGCAGTTCTTC. Translation gives CASIRDSNSYNEQFF.

With regard to this clonotype: A much larger clone lies a single base off, so this may be a read error. The chain joins TRBV29-1 to TRBJ2-7; D uncertain. Trimming cost V 7 bases and J 10 bases, with 17 bases left between them. The CDR3 length is 11 residues. Per germline, CDR1 SQVTM and CDR2 ANQGSEA. This CDR3 reads CSGAGQEAQYF. DNA for the CDR3: TGCAGCGGTGCAGGTCAAGAGGCCCAGTACTTC.

CDR3 bases: TGTGCCAGCAGCCGCTCCGGGACAGGGAGCATTAACTATGGCTACACCTTC. Translation: CASSRSGTGSINYGYTF. The chain couples TRBV27 to TRBJ1-2; TRBD1 aligns across 9 bases. CDR3 length: 17 residues. Trimming cost V 6 bases and J 1 base; bases outside gene matches: 12. Germline V lookup: CDR1 MNHEY, CDR2 SMNVEV (reference sequence).

The J gene is TRBJ2-7, the V gene TRBV5-1; 8 nucleotides match TRBD1. Germline assignment: CDR1 SGHRS and CDR2 YFSETQ. The length of the CDR3 is 18 residues. The junction had 11 bases not matched to a gene; V was cut back by 0 bases and J by 0 bases. The CDR3 nucleotides are TGCGCCAGCAGCTTGGGGGTGTATCGGGACAGGAGCTCCTACGAGCAGTACTTC. It translates to CASSLGVYRDRSSYEQYF. Complete variable domain (other parts from reference TRBV5-1 and TRBJ2-7): KAGVTQTPRYLIKTRGQQVTLSCSPISGHRSVSWYQQTPGQGLQFLFEYFSETQRNKGNFPGRFSGRQFSNSRSEMNVSTLELGDSALYLCASSLGVYRDRSSYEQYFGPGTRLTVT.

DNA of the CDR3: TGTGCCACCAGCAGAGATAGGTTTGCTCACAGGGGAGACGAGACTGAAGCTTTCTTT. Translated, it gives CATSRDRFAHRGDETEAFF. The chain uses TRBV15 and TRBJ1-1; 7 nucleotides line up with TRBD1. The CDR3 totals 19 residues. Germline-derived CDR1 and CDR2 are LNHNV and YYDKDF (reference sequence). V shed 0 bases and J 5 bases; nucleotides not matched to a gene: 18.

In this sample, this clonotype turned up a few times. The chain uses TRBV28 and TRBJ2-4, with 8 bases lining up with TRBD1. The tail of the sequence fits TRBJ2-7 better, so the J call may be wrong. The germline CDR1 and CDR2 sequences are MDHEN and SYDVKM. The CDR3 sequence is 18 residues long. The CDR3 coding sequence is TGTGCCAGCAGTTTACCCCCCGGAAATTCCAGGGGGCGCTACGAGCAGTACTTC. It is translated as CASSLPPGNSRGRYEQYF.

In this sample, this clonotype turned up many times. The chain joins TRBV7-9 to TRBJ2-1; D perhaps matches TRBD2 (6 bases). This CDR3 spans 11 amino acids. Per the germline V gene, CDR1 is SEHNR and CDR2 is FQNEAQ (reference sequence). The germline V and J ends were trimmed by 5 bases and 11 bases, with 10 bases remaining between them. The DNA for the CDR3 is TGTGCCAGCAGCGTTAGCGGAAAGCAGTTCTTC. Residues: CASSVSGKQFF.

CDR3 protein: CASSLGDTGSGANVLTF. In DNA form, the CDR3 reads TGTGCCAGCAGCTTAGGGGACACTGGCTCTGGGGCCAACGTCCTGACTTTC. The V and J genes are TRBV7-2 and TRBJ2-6; D possibly corresponds to TRBD1 (6 bases). This CDR3 is 17 amino acids long. Trimming shortened V by 1 base and J by 0 bases, and 10 bases separated the two germline ends. From germline, CDR1 is SGHTA and CDR2 FQGNSA.

The chain uses TRBV27 and TRBJ1-1; perhaps TRBD1 as D (6 bases). With 2 bases removed from V and 4 bases from J, the gap between germline ends came to 8 bases. Germline loops: CDR1 MNHEY, CDR2 SMNVEV (reference sequence). The CDR3 contains 13 residues. The DNA for the CDR3 is TGTGCCAGCAGTTTAGAACAGGGCACTGAAGCTTTCTTT. It codes for CASSLEQGTEAFF.

The CDR3 DNA reads TGTGCCAGCAGTATCCGACAGGGGGCGGGAGAGACCCAGTACTTC. It specifies CASSIRQGAGETQYF. The rearrangement links TRBV12-3 or TRBV12-4 to TRBJ2-5; the match to TRBD1 covers 10 bases. This CDR3 has 15 residues. V trimming: 5 bases; J trimming: 4 bases; junction bases outside the gene matches: 7.

This clonotype has a handful of counts. In nucleotides, the CDR3 is TGTGCCAGCAGCCCGGACAGGGGAGGAGGCGAGCAGTACTTC. It codes for CASSPDRGGGEQYF. The V call is TRBV7-3, the J call TRBJ2-7, with 9 bases lining up with TRBD1. Germline CDR1 is SGHTA and CDR2 is FQGTGA. CDR3 size: 14 residues. With V trimmed by 5 bases and J by 6 bases, 8 bases remained unmatched.

This chain connects TRBV27 to TRBJ2-7; tentatively, D is TRBD1 (6 bases). This CDR3 comprises 13 residues. With 6 bases removed from V and 7 bases from J, the gap between germline ends came to 16 bases. Germline loops: CDR1 MNHEY, CDR2 SMNVEV (reference sequence). The CDR3, as DNA: TGTGCCAGCAGAAGGACAGCCCGCTGGGAGCAGTACTTC. It is translated as CASRRTARWEQYF.